The T cell receptor beta chain described here comes from a study of cytomegalovirus exposure and HLA in healthy donors. Whole-study results and caveats: After further analysis at a later stage, 15,000 to 20,000 TCR beta sequences were associated with HLA alleles at 0.05 false discovery rate.

Turning to this clone: As yet, its antigen is unknown.

Use of 60 Vbeta and 13 Jbeta primers characterized the PCR. Profiled with immunoSEQ multiplex PCR; TCRdb holds only in-frame clones, not every one. This sample yields fewer than 250,000 clones, of which 70% to 85% are seen a single time; roughly 3.1% belongs to the top ten. The sequenced sample consisted of PBMCs. The receptor's source is a man aged 35 to 55 in good health and CMV-seropositive.

The CDR3 spells CASSDGTVGAETQYF. The CDR3 nucleotides are TGTGCCAGCAGCGATGGGACAGTCGGGGCAGAGACCCAGTACTTC. The J gene is TRBJ2-5, the V gene TRBV9; 7 bases align to TRBD1. The CDR3 spans 15 residues. The trim removed 3 bases at V and 4 bases at J, leaving 9 bases unmatched. Germline-derived CDR1 and CDR2 are SGDLS and YYNGEE.